A selection of T cell receptor beta chains follows, all from one sample in a study of cytotoxic CD8 clonotypes in ibrutinib-treated CLL. Profiling relied on immunoSEQ multiplex PCR, and the TCRdb table lists in-frame clones only, not all of them. The sample holds approximately 350,000 clones; 60% to 80% are singletons and the top ten take roughly 6.3%. The specimen was PBMCs, collected after 36 months of ibrutinib treatment. The source is a human donor with chronic lymphocytic leukemia. The CDR3 runs from the conserved cysteine through the conserved F or W. D genes are given only for firm matches. Size tells how often a clone was seen (once, few, many) or the class of an expanded clone, and some rows leave it out.

J: TRBJ2-7; V: TRBV7-3; size: .; D: TRBD2; DNA: TGTGCCAGCAGCTTAATAGCGGGAGCTGTCGAGCAGTACTTC; CDR3: CASSLIAGAVEQYF
J: TRBJ1-2; V: TRBV6-5; size: .; D: .; DNA: TGTGCCAGCAGTTACATGGCCGGACAGCCGAGTTGTGGCTACACCTTC; CDR3: CASSYMAGQPSCGYTF
J: TRBJ2-7; V: TRBV7-7; size: .; D: .; DNA: TGTGCCAGCAGCTTGCGCAAGGGTGCTACCTACGAGCAGTACTTC; CDR3: CASSLRKGATYEQYF
J: TRBJ1-5; V: TRBV19; size: .; D: .; DNA: TGTGCCAGTGGTCGTGGAAATCAGCCCCAGCATTTT; CDR3: CASGRGNQPQHF
J: TRBJ1-2; V: TRBV28; size: .; D: .; DNA: TGTGCCAGCAGTTTACCAAATCGACTTAACTATGGCTACACCTTC; CDR3: CASSLPNRLNYGYTF
J: TRBJ1-2; V: TRBV29-1; size: .; D: TRBD1; DNA: TGCAGCGTGCACAGGGGGGCTGACTATGGCTACACCTTC; CDR3: CSVHRGADYGYTF
J: TRBJ2-7; V: TRBV2; size: .; D: .; DNA: TGTGCCAGCACCAGGGCGGCCTCCGAGCAGTACTTC; CDR3: CASTRAASEQYF
J: TRBJ2-1; V: TRBV2; size: few; D: .; DNA: TGTGCCAGCAGCACATGGACAGACAATGAGCAGTTCTTC; CDR3: CASSTWTDNEQFF
J: TRBJ1-1; V: TRBV29-1; size: few; D: TRBD1; DNA: TGCAGCGTTGAAGGACAGGGAATTGAAGCTTTCTTT; CDR3: CSVEGQGIEAFF
J: TRBJ1-2; V: TRBV5-3; size: .; D: .; DNA: TGTGCCAGAACCCCTAGATATGGCTACACCTTC; CDR3: CARTPRYGYTF
J: TRBJ1-4; V: TRBV4-3; size: .; D: .; DNA: TGCGCCAGCAGCCAAGGAATGGGGGGCTCAGAAGAAAAACTGTTTTTT; CDR3: CASSQGMGGSEEKLFF
J: TRBJ2-5; V: TRBV7-9; size: .; D: .; DNA: TGTGCCAGCAGCTTAGATCTCCGAGAGACCCAGTACTTC; CDR3: CASSLDLRETQYF
J: TRBJ2-1; V: TRBV29-1; size: .; D: TRBD2; DNA: TGCAGTGACGGACTAGTAGGGGACAATGAGCAGTTCTTC; CDR3: CSDGLVGDNEQFF
J: TRBJ2-7; V: TRBV7-9; size: .; D: .; DNA: TGTGCCAGCAGCTTAGGGGGGCACGAGCAGTACTTC; CDR3: CASSLGGHEQYF
J: TRBJ2-6; V: TRBV9; size: .; D: .; DNA: TGTGCCAGCAGCGGACCCGGAGGACAGAACTCTGGGGCCAACGTCCTGACTTTC; CDR3: CASSGPGGQNSGANVLTF
J: TRBJ2-2; V: TRBV6-5; size: few; D: .; DNA: TGTGCCACCACACAATGGACAGCACACACCGGGGAGCTGTTTTTT; CDR3: CATTQWTAHTGELFF
J: TRBJ2-3; V: TRBV9; size: .; D: .; DNA: TGTGCCAGCAGCGTATCTCGGGGGAGGAGCACAGATACGCAGTATTTT; CDR3: CASSVSRGRSTDTQYF
J: TRBJ2-7; V: TRBV4-1; size: once; D: .; DNA: TGCGCCAGCAGCCTGACTAGCTCCTACGAGCAGTACTTC; CDR3: CASSLTSSYEQYF
J: TRBJ2-7; V: TRBV20-1; size: once; D: .; DNA: TGCAGTGCTAGAGATCTGGAGGAGCAGTACTTC; CDR3: CSARDLEEQYF
J: TRBJ2-5; V: TRBV19; size: .; D: .; DNA: .; CDR3: CASSISGVLETQYF
J: TRBJ1-2; V: TRBV5-6; size: .; D: .; DNA: TGTGCCAGCAGCCAACATAAATGGATCGATGGCTACACCTTC; CDR3: CASSQHKWIDGYTF
J: TRBJ1-5; V: TRBV28; size: .; D: .; DNA: TGTGCCAGCCTACAGGGTAGCAATCAGCCCCAGCATTTT; CDR3: CASLQGSNQPQHF
J: TRBJ2-3; V: TRBV4-3; size: .; D: TRBD2; DNA: TGCGCCAGCAGCCGGACTAGCGGGAGCCCAGATACGCAGTATTTT; CDR3: CASSRTSGSPDTQYF
J: TRBJ2-7; V: TRBV18; size: .; D: TRBD2; DNA: TGTGCCAGCTCACCACCGGGCGGCGGGAGGGGTTACGAGCAGTACTTC; CDR3: CASSPPGGGRGYEQYF
J: TRBJ2-2; V: TRBV11-2; size: few; D: TRBD1; DNA: TGTGCCAGCAGCGGGTACAGGGGCCACACCGGGGAGCTGTTTTTT; CDR3: CASSGYRGHTGELFF
J: TRBJ1-6; V: TRBV18; size: few; D: .; DNA: TGTGCCAGCTCACCAATGACAGTTAGCAATTCACCCCTCCACTTT; CDR3: CASSPMTVSNSPLHF
J: TRBJ1-1; V: TRBV4-3; size: .; D: .; DNA: TGCGCCAGCAGCCAAGACCTGGCGTGGACTGAAGCTTTCTTT; CDR3: CASSQDLAWTEAFF
J: TRBJ2-7; V: TRBV9; size: few; D: TRBD1; DNA: TGTGCCAGCAGCGTAGGGACAGGGAAAACCTACGAGCAGTACTTC; CDR3: CASSVGTGKTYEQYF
J: TRBJ1-2; V: TRBV9; size: .; D: TRBD1; DNA: TGTGCCAGCAGCGCCCAGGTGAACAGGGGTAACTATGGCTACACCTTC; CDR3: CASSAQVNRGNYGYTF
J: TRBJ2-7; V: TRBV12-5; size: .; D: TRBD2; DNA: TGTGCTAGTGGTTTGGTACTTTCGACAGGGACAACGACTAGCGGGAGAGGTGAGCAGTACTTC; CDR3: CASGLVLSTGTTTSGRGEQYF
J: TRBJ1-5; V: TRBV5-5; size: .; D: .; DNA: TGTGCCAGCAGCTTGACAGATAGCAATCAGCCCCAGCATTTT; CDR3: CASSLTDSNQPQHF
J: TRBJ2-1; V: TRBV6-5; size: .; D: .; DNA: TGTGCCAGCAGTTACTCGCGAACAGTTAATGGGCAGTTCTTC; CDR3: CASSYSRTVNGQFF
J: TRBJ1-2; V: TRBV29-1; size: few; D: .; DNA: TGCAGCGTTGGTGTTCCCCATCATGGACGACGAGGGCTTAACTATGGCTACACCTTC; CDR3: CSVGVPHHGRRGLNYGYTF
J: TRBJ2-7; V: TRBV7-9; size: .; D: TRBD2; DNA: TGTGCCAGCAGCCAGAGCGGGAGTATAAACGAGCAGTACTTC; CDR3: CASSQSGSINEQYF
J: TRBJ1-1; V: TRBV14; size: few; D: .; DNA: TGTGCCAGCAGCCAAGAATCCGTGACACAAGCTTTCTTT; CDR3: CASSQESVTQAFF
J: TRBJ2-2; V: TRBV15; size: .; D: .; DNA: TGTGCCACCCTACAGAGCACCGGGGAGCTGTTTTTT; CDR3: CATLQSTGELFF
J: TRBJ2-5; V: TRBV19; size: once; D: TRBD2; DNA: TGTGCCAGTAGTCCCACCCCCCCTAGCGGGGGGTACCAAGAGACCCAGTACTTC; CDR3: CASSPTPPSGGYQETQYF
J: TRBJ1-2; V: TRBV11-2; size: .; D: TRBD1; DNA: TGTGCCAGCAGCCCCTTAGTGGGACAGGGATTTTATGGCTACACCTTC; CDR3: CASSPLVGQGFYGYTF
J: TRBJ2-5; V: TRBV5-1; size: .; D: .; DNA: TGCGCCAGCACGGCGGGGCAAGAGACCCAGTACTTC; CDR3: CASTAGQETQYF
J: TRBJ1-1; V: TRBV5-1; size: few; D: .; DNA: TGCGCCAGCAGCTCGTGGAGGGGCCCTGAAGCTTTCTTT; CDR3: CASSSWRGPEAFF
J: TRBJ1-2; V: TRBV19; size: .; D: TRBD1; DNA: TGTGCCAGTAGCTATCCGGGACAGCGAGGCTACACCTTC; CDR3: CASSYPGQRGYTF
J: TRBJ2-7; V: TRBV11-2; size: .; D: .; DNA: TGTGCCAGCAGCTTAGATCTTGCGGGGGCCACTCCTGGACGTAACGAGCAGTACTTC; CDR3: CASSLDLAGATPGRNEQYF
J: TRBJ1-2; V: TRBV13; size: few; D: .; DNA: TGTGCCAGCAGCTTAAGAACGGGGAATGGATATGGCTACACCTTC; CDR3: CASSLRTGNGYGYTF
J: TRBJ2-1; V: TRBV9; size: once; D: .; DNA: TGTGCCAGCAGCCCACAACCGGGATTATACAATGAGCAGTTCTTC; CDR3: CASSPQPGLYNEQFF
J: TRBJ1-1; V: TRBV28; size: once; D: .; DNA: TGTGCCAGCAGTCGGGGGGTCGTGGCTTTCTTT; CDR3: CASSRGVVAFF
J: TRBJ2-1; V: TRBV11-2; size: .; D: .; DNA: TGTGCCAGCAGCTTAGGTCCAGCCTACAATGAGCAGTTCTTC; CDR3: CASSLGPAYNEQFF
J: TRBJ1-2; V: TRBV9; size: .; D: TRBD1; DNA: TGTGCCAGCAGCGCGGAGGGTACAGGGGTTCTACGTGGCTACACCTTC; CDR3: CASSAEGTGVLRGYTF
J: TRBJ2-7; V: TRBV28; size: .; D: .; DNA: TGTGCCAGCAGTTTACTCGGGGGCTTCTCCTACGAGCAGTACTTC; CDR3: CASSLLGGFSYEQYF
J: TRBJ1-5; V: TRBV6-5; size: few; D: .; DNA: TGTGCCAGCAGACACAAGGGACAGCCCCAGCATTTT; CDR3: CASRHKGQPQHF
J: TRBJ2-5; V: TRBV7-8; size: .; D: TRBD1; DNA: TGTGCCAGCAGCGTTGGACAGGGGGCGATTTCAGAGACCCAGTACTTC; CDR3: CASSVGQGAISETQYF
J: TRBJ2-1; V: TRBV5-6; size: .; D: .; DNA: TGTGCCAGCAGCTTGTACTCATACGGCCGGAATGAGCAGTTCTTC; CDR3: CASSLYSYGRNEQFF
J: TRBJ1-2; V: TRBV10-2; size: .; D: .; DNA: TGCGCCAGCAGTGAGGCTCCCGGGACGAAGGGGTACACCTTC; CDR3: CASSEAPGTKGYTF
J: TRBJ2-3; V: TRBV13; size: .; D: TRBD2; DNA: TGTGCCAGCAGCTTATGGACTAGCGGGGGAGGAGATACGCAGTATTTT; CDR3: CASSLWTSGGGDTQYF